This T cell receptor (beta chain) was identified during a study of T cells after yellow fever vaccination. In making TCR cDNA, 5'RACE template switching added a universal primer site and UMIs to it. TCRdb re-analysed the 5' RACE reads in MiXCR, keeping a single row per CDR3 protein. Here the sample spans some 350,000 distinct CDR3 sequences, 4.1% being singletons. Concerning this clonotype itself: Its antigen is undetermined.

Germline V lookup: CDR1 KGHDR, CDR2 SFDVKD. The V and J ends lost 4 bases and 0 bases respectively, with 9 bases between them. CDR3 length equals 15 residues. Study-level findings and limits: Booster sampling recovered most clones from primary vaccination (96% CD4, approximately 90% CD8). A faster peak, day 5 versus 15, was reached by the weaker secondary response.

The genes are TRBV24-1 and TRBJ2-1, with a weak D call TRBD1 (5 bases). This clonotype was obtained from a man aged 18-30 years who received the YFV17D yellow fever vaccine. The sample was PBMCs, taken 5 days after the yellow fever booster vaccination. CDR3 bases: TGTGCCACCAGTGACAGACAGAGCTCCTACAATGAGCAGTTCTTC. It yields the protein CATSDRQSSYNEQFF.